This T cell receptor beta chain was captured by sequencing in a study of cytomegalovirus exposure and HLA in healthy donors (dated by TCRdb to about 2017). A note on the overall study: According to an earlier analysis of 587 of the donors, some 180 million T cells yielded roughly 110 million unique TCR beta sequences and about 300 Gb of sequence data. The T cell repertoires of 666 subjects were profiled by immunosequencing and related to cytomegalovirus serostatus. The study aimed to test whether signatures of past pathogen exposure could be identified by cataloging public T cell receptors. Class I and class II HLA loci were covered by the typing at four-digit resolution. The genetic ancestry cluster associated with self-reported Caucasian donors included 65% to 90% of the 350 to 500 genotyped donors. Alongside the repertoire data, information on donor age, sex, ethnicity and CMV serostatus was compiled. On average, 235,054 unique TCR beta nucleotide sequences were sequenced per donor among several hundred genotyped donors of the cohort, with roughly 18% of those sequences being non-productive. In an earlier analysis of several hundred of the donors, high-throughput TCR beta sequencing was used to judge whether each TCR beta V gene segment behaved as functional or pseudogenic. Along with the roughly 670-subject first cohort, a separate validation cohort of approximately 110 different subjects was used. High-throughput TCR immunosequencing, statistical association of individual TCRs with disease status, and machine learning were combined to predict cytomegalovirus infection status. Typing coverage differed by locus: A, B, C, DRB1 and DQB1 were typed in roughly 620-630 donors, DQA1 in 522, DPA1 in roughly 590, and DPB1 in 400 to 480. The later analysis used no new phenotypic data to find candidate immune exposures, relying instead on TCR beta sequences and their occurrence across donors. All discovery cohort repertoires had been generated using a single sequencing platform. About 280 gigabases of sequencing data and tens of millions of unique TCR sequences were included in an early release covering under 650 HLA-typed donors. To study patterns of TCR occurrence, a later analysis re-analyzed previously published TCR beta repertoires from several hundred donors and added high-resolution HLA genotyping. A later genetic analysis used genome-wide SNP genotypes for 398 of the 666 donors, treating that subset as a discovery cohort. Four to six DR-DQ haplotypes were handled as single units for association and clustering, since linkage in the cohort was strong. Overall results and qualifications from the work: In a later analysis, HLA-associated TCR beta chains showed more clonal expansion and lower generation probabilities than non-associated chains that were equally common. The cohort was sequenced for TCR beta chains only, and without alpha or paired-chain data the features that could be detected were limited. Immune exposure information for the cohort was limited to CMV serostatus. A group of highly shared sequence variants was considered likely to be a technical artifact of the sequencing pipeline. At a false discovery rate of 0.05, a later analysis linked some 18,000 TCR beta sequences to specific HLA alleles. HLA typing was unavailable for some donors at each locus, so association tests used only the typed subset. Correlated functional status among segregating V segments might be attributable to linkage disequilibrium, but an unknown experimental factor could not be ruled out. A further reported finding was that TCR beta sequences accurately predicted the HLA-A and HLA-B alleles for most subjects in the first cohort. A later analysis reported that several top co-occurrence clusters appeared linked to parvovirus B19, influenza, CMV and Epstein-Barr virus. While some public TCRs were present in many individuals, most TCR sequences turned up only very rarely across donors. According to the authors, the approach could potentially be generalized to other disease states and immunological phenotypes. An earlier analysis of 587 of the donors showed that most TCR beta V segments appeared in productive rearrangements either about 87% or about 30% of the time, which broadly matched IMGT annotations. In a later genetic analysis, fewer N-insertions in productive TCRs were reported among donors in an Asian-associated ancestry cluster than the roughly 700-donor mean. When HLA alleles, especially DR and DQ, strongly co-occurred, attributing TCR associations to individual alleles was difficult. The classifier was reported to diagnose cytomegalovirus status with high specificity and sensitivity in both the original and validation cohorts. In a later genetic analysis, a missense DCLRE1C variant was associated with V-gene and J-gene trimming of TCR beta chains, and the association was replicated in an independent cohort. A later analysis found that most CMV-associated TCR beta chains appeared HLA-restricted, with HLA associations seemingly driven largely by CMV exposure. A few of the identified cytomegalovirus-associated TCR beta chains were confirmed in vitro to be specific for cytomegalovirus antigens. The earlier analysis of some 540 of the donors excluded some 15 rarely observed V segments, including chromosome 9 orphons, because counts were too low. The presence/absence analyses assumed that sequencing depth was roughly uniform across donors, and that assumption may not be true. In a later analysis, TCR association rates were found to vary across HLA loci, with the most associated TCRs seen for DRB1 alleles and the fewest for HLA-C alleles. In the study, 150 to 200 TCR beta chains were listed as associated with cytomegalovirus.

Library prep was done by the immunoSEQ multiplex PCR assay. For the multiplex PCR, a mixture combining 60 forward primers for TCR Vbeta segments and 13 reverse primers for TCR Jbeta segments was used. The CDR3 region of rearranged TCR beta genes was amplified from genomic DNA with a multiplex PCR assay. Amplified TCR beta libraries were sequenced as 87-base-pair reads on the Illumina HiSeq System. As for the authors' bioinformatics: Across the 500 to 850 repertoires, a later analysis counted around 80 million unique TCR beta chains, approximately 10 million of which were shared by at least two donors. A nearest-neighbor algorithm error-corrected the raw reads and collapsed the reads into unique sequences, merging closely related sequences to remove PCR and sequencing errors. To assign V, D and J gene segments, CDR3 sequences were aligned to IMGT reference sequences. For a sequence to be retained, a match of at least six nucleotides was required to both a V gene segment and a J gene segment. Rearrangements were called productive when the CDR3 lacked stop codons and stayed in frame with V and J; all others were non-productive. CDR3 was defined by IMGT convention, running from the second conserved V-encoded cysteine to the conserved J-encoded phenylalanine. The earlier analysis of some 580 of the donors excluded any sequence lacking an unambiguous match to a single V gene segment. In an earlier analysis of approximately 610 of the donors, V segments were called functional above 56.7% productive rearrangements and were called segregating when the between-donor standard deviation exceeded 5%. A statistical classification framework was built for diagnosing cytomegalovirus status from the catalog of TCR beta chain sequences. A later analysis assigned V and J genes by comparing TCR nucleotide sequences with IMGT/GENE-DB human TR gene sequences. In a later analysis, CDR3 sequences and most-parsimonious VDJ recombination scenarios were assigned using the TCRdist pipeline. A later analysis defined each TCR beta chain by its CDR3 amino acid sequence plus V-gene family, and excluded reads lacking a unique V-gene family. To address suspected cross-contamination and a sequencing artifact, a later analysis removed several hundred highly shared, low-generation-probability nucleotide sequences. In a later analysis, a clonal expansion index for each public chain was calculated from normalized within-repertoire ranks of inferred template counts. Generation probabilities in a later analysis came from a VDJ recombination model fitted to out-of-frame rearrangements, and those results were checked against IGoR. In a later analysis, hypergeometric tests were used to score TCR-TCR, TCR-HLA and TCR-CMV co-occurrence, with a repertoire-size bias correction applied to TCR pairs. A later analysis estimated false discovery rates by permuting HLA or CMV assignments 20 times. In a later analysis, co-occurring TCRs were grouped using DBSCAN, and TCRdist sequence similarity was added for clustering within HLA-allele-positive subsets. For co-occurrence clustering, repertoires with fewer than 30,000 or more than 120,000 public chains were excluded, along with roughly 5 repertoires with anomalous nucleotide sharing. TCRdb holds this immuneACCESS table with in-frame rearrangements only. Some clones are missing; in checked studies, unresolved V genes explain under half, and the rest has no known cause. The V and J calls and the clone size are those of that table, but D and trimming were determined from the DNA. This sample has about 190,000 clones in its table, and 84% of those were observed once. The top ten clonotypes cover 0.26% of the sample.

A note on this clone: What antigen it recognizes has not been identified. Base qualities are not recorded, but no much larger clone differs from it by a single base.

The cohort was made up of around 720 healthy bone marrow donors. At the time of sampling, every cohort member was nominally healthy, though immune exposures that went unrecorded were likely present. The donor tested CMV seronegative, placing the donor among the approximately 400 seronegative members of the cohort. A peripheral blood sample was provided by each donor, and peripheral blood mononuclear cells were used for TCR beta sequencing. The Qiagen DNeasy Blood Extraction Kit was used to extract genomic DNA from the blood cell samples. This clonotype originated in a boy between 5 and 17 years old in good health and CMV-seronegative. The specimen sequenced was PBMCs.

For the CDR3, the sequence is CASSPWTRSGTDTQYF. The DNA sequence follows: TGCGCCAGCAGCCCATGGACTAGATCCGGCACAGATACGCAGTATTTT. The chain joins TRBV5-1 to TRBJ2-3; TRBD2 lines up with 7 middle nucleotides. V loses 4 bases at its end and J loses 1 base; junction bases beyond the gene matches: 9. The CDR3 covers 16 residues, taking in both the cysteine and the phenylalanine. Only CDR3 DNA is held: 48 bases, read in frame from base 1. CDR1 and CDR2, per the germline V gene, are SGHRS and YFSETQ. Beyond the CDR3, the reference TRBV5-1 and TRBJ2-3 genes provide the residues; the full variable domain reads: KAGVTQTPRYLIKTRGQQVTLSCSPISGHRSVSWYQQTPGQGLQFLFEYFSETQRNKGNFPGRFSGRQFSNSRSEMNVSTLELGDSALYLCASSPWTRSGTDTQYFGPGTRLTVL.